This T cell receptor beta chain was identified in a study of blood T cell repertoires in COVID-19. CDR1 and CDR2 (germline): LNHDA, SQIVND (reference sequence). The CDR3 totals 15 residues. V was pared by 5 bases and J by 4 bases, with 6 bases of the junction left unmatched. Clones were sequenced by immunoSEQ multiplex PCR, and TCRdb holds only the in-frame ones, with some missing. The sample has around 300,000 clones, 75% to 95% seen once. The Seattle site enrolled patients during active infection and followed them longitudinally. The chain is built from TRBV19 and TRBJ1-1; 11 bases map to TRBD1. This receptor was obtained from a woman in her twenties or thirties with COVID-19, enrolled during active disease. Sequencing was performed on peripheral blood. CDR3 coding DNA: TGTGCCAGTAGTGGACAGGGGGCGCAGGGCACTGAAGCTTTCTTT. This translates into CASSGQGAQGTEAFF.